This TCR beta chain was obtained from a study of T cell responses to AZD1222 COVID-19 vaccine. Broader study findings: Donors were largely white British and mainly female; clonal diversity was possibly underestimated. Repertoire collection took place solely once the T cell response had peaked. At study baseline, merely more than 5 AZD1222 recipients were seropositive.

Produced via immunoSEQ multiplex PCR; TCRdb's table is partial and in-frame only. The data contain around 120,000 clones, about 90% of them seen just once; the ten biggest clones take up around 7.2%. About this clone: Its target is unknown.

The V end lost 3 bases, the J end lost 0 bases, and 15 bases lay between the germline ends. CDR3 length equals 17 residues. Germline V gene lookup returns CDR1 SGDLS and CDR2 YYNGEE. The sequencing used peripheral blood, collected on day 0 of AZD1222 vaccination. V is TRBV9 and J is TRBJ2-2; D may be TRBD2 (6 bases). This clonotype was obtained from an adult in good health. The CDR3 bases are TGTGCCAGCAGCGCGCCCCGACTAGGAACGAACACCGGGGAGCTGTTTTTT. It specifies CASSAPRLGTNTGELFF.